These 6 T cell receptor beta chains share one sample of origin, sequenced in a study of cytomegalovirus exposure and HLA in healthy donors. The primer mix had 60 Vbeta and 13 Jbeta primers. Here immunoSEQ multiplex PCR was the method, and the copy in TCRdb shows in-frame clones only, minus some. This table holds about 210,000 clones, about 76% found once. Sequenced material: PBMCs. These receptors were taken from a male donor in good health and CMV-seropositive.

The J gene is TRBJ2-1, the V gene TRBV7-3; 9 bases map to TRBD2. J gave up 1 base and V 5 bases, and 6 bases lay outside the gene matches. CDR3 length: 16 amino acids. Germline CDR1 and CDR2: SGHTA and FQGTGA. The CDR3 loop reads CASSPRLAVSYNEQFF. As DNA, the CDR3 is TGTGCCAGCAGCCCGCGACTAGCGGTGTCCTACAATGAGCAGTTCTTC.

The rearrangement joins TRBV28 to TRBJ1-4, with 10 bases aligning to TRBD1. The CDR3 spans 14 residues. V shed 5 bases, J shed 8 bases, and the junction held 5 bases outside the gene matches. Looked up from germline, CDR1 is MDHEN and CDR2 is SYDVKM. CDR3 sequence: CASSGGQGLEKLFF. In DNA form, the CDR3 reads TGTGCCAGCAGTGGGGGACAGGGGTTAGAAAAACTGTTTTTT.

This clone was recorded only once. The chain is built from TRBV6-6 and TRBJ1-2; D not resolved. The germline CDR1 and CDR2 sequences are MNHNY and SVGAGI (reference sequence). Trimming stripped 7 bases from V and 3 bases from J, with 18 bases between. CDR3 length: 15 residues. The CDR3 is CASNTKFGVYYGYTF. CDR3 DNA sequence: TGTGCCAGCAATACCAAATTCGGGGTATACTATGGCTACACCTTC.

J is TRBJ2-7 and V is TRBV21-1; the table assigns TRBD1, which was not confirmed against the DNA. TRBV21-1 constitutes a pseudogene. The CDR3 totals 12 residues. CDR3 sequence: CASSNRVNEQYF. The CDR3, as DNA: TGTGCCAGCTCCAACAGGGTGAACGAGCAGTACTTC.

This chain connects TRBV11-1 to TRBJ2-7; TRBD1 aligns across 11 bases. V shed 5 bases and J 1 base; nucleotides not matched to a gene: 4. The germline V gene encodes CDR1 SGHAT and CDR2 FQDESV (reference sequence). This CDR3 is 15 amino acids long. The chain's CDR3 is CASSPRDRGSYEQYF. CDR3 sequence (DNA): TGTGCCAGCAGCCCCCGGGACAGGGGGTCCTACGAGCAGTACTTC.

CDR3 protein: CASSGTSGNTGELFF. For the CDR3, the DNA is TGTGCCAGCAGCGGGACTAGCGGGAACACCGGGGAGCTGTTTTTT. The V and J genes are TRBV9 and TRBJ2-2; TRBD2 matches at 10 bases. J lost 1 base, V lost 3 bases, and 0 bases had no gene match. This CDR3 contains 15 residues. Germline V CDR1 and CDR2: SGDLS, YYNGEE. Based on the CDR3 plus reference TRBV9 and TRBJ2-2, the full variable domain is DSGVTQTPKHLITATGQRVTLRCSPRSGDLSVYWYQQSLDQGLQFLIQYYNGEERAKGNILERFSAQQFPDLHSELNLSSLELGDSALYFCASSGTSGNTGELFFGEGSRLTVL.